A selection of T cell receptor beta chains follows, all from one sample in a study of cytomegalovirus exposure and HLA in healthy donors. Sequenced by immunoSEQ multiplex PCR; TCRdb stores in-frame clones only, minus some. The sample carries more than 95,000 clones, about four fifths recorded once. Sequenced input: PBMCs. These receptors all come from a woman between 45 and 65 years old in good health and CMV-seropositive. CDR3s include the opening cysteine and the closing phenylalanine or tryptophan. Fields, in order: D gene, J gene, clone size, V gene, CDR3 DNA, CDR3 protein. D genes are given only for firm matches. Clone size, where shown, is once, few, many, or a class for clones that have expanded.

. TRBJ2-7 . TRBV4-2 TGTGCCAGCAGCCAAGAAACAGGAGTACCCATTTACGAGCAGTACTTC CASSQETGVPIYEQYF
TRBD2 TRBJ2-5 few TRBV9 TGTGCCAGCAGCGTACTGGCTAGCGGGGCACAAGAGACCCAGTACTTC CASSVLASGAQETQYF
. TRBJ1-1 . TRBV30 TGTGCCTGGAATTTGGGGGGTGGGACTGAAGCTTTCTTT CAWNLGGGTEAFF
. TRBJ2-1 . TRBV11-3 TGTGCCAGCAGCCCTAGCTCCTACAATGAGCAGTTCTTC CASSPSSYNEQFF
TRBD2 TRBJ2-1 . TRBV4-2 TGTGCCAGCAGCCAAGAGGTGGGACTAGAATACAATGAGCAGTTCTTC CASSQEVGLEYNEQFF
. TRBJ1-2 . TRBV2 TGTGCCAGCAGGGTGGCAGGGAATGGCTACACCTTC CASRVAGNGYTF
. TRBJ2-7 once TRBV30 TGTGCCTGGTCGCAGGGCCTGCCCTACGAGCAGTACTTC CAWSQGLPYEQYF
TRBD1 TRBJ1-1 . TRBV19 TGTGCCAGCCTCGACAGGGTGGTTACTGAAGCTTTCTTT CASLDRVVTEAFF
TRBD2 TRBJ2-1 few TRBV7-8 TGTGCCAGCAGCTTTTCGTTAACTAGCGGGTGGGATGAGCAGTTCTTC CASSFSLTSGWDEQFF
TRBD2 TRBJ2-3 . TRBV27 TGTGCCAGCAGTCCAACTAGCGGGAGCCCCACAGATACGCAGTATTTT CASSPTSGSPTDTQYF
. TRBJ1-1 . TRBV5-4 TGTGCCAGCAGCTTTGCCGACAGGAACACTGAAGCTTTCTTT CASSFADRNTEAFF
. TRBJ1-3 . TRBV21-1 TGTGCCAGCAGCAAAAAACTTACCGCGAGCTCTGGAAACACCATATATTTT CASSKKLTASSGNTIYF
. TRBJ2-5 . TRBV6-1 TGTGCCAGCAGTGCCTTAGGGCGGACTACGCAAGAGACCCAGTACTTC CASSALGRTTQETQYF
. TRBJ1-2 . TRBV6-5 TGTGCCAGCAGTAAACAGGAGGGGACTAACTATGGCTACACCTTC CASSKQEGTNYGYTF
TRBD2 TRBJ2-1 . TRBV6-5 TGTGCCACTTACAGCGGGGGCCACAATGAGCAGTTCTTC CATYSGGHNEQFF
. TRBJ1-1 . TRBV7-9 TGTGCCAGCAGCCGTCCCCAGGGAGGCACTGAAGCTTTCTTT CASSRPQGGTEAFF
. TRBJ2-1 once TRBV29-1 TGCAGCGGGAGCGGAAGCTCCTACAATGAGCAGTTCTTC CSGSGSSYNEQFF
. TRBJ2-1 . TRBV9 TGTGCCAGCAGCGTAGCTGTCGGGGGTGGGTATGAGCAGTTCTTC CASSVAVGGGYEQFF